Presented here are 23 T cell receptor beta chains from one specimen sequenced in a study of cytomegalovirus exposure and HLA in healthy donors. TCRdb's table, derived via immunoSEQ multiplex PCR, lists solely in-frame clones and lacks some. This table holds about 110,000 clones, approximately 94% found once. Sequencing input: PBMCs. These receptors originate from a woman between 18 and 30 years old in good health and CMV-seronegative.

The chain links TRBV7-8 to TRBJ2-5; 7 bases are shared with TRBD1. Germline V CDR1 and CDR2: SGHVS, FQNEAQ. Losses at the gene ends were 3 bases for V and 2 bases for J; bases not matched to a gene: 12. The CDR3 is made up of 17 amino acids. The CDR3 nucleotides are TGTGCCAGCAGCTTCGACGTACTGACAGGGAGACAAGAGACCCAGTACTTC. It specifies CASSFDVLTGRQETQYF.

As to this clone: Other DNA sequences in this specimen translate into the identical CDR3. CDR3 sequence: CASSSTGGSEKLFF. CDR3 DNA sequence: TGTGCCAGCAGCTCAACAGGGGGCAGCGAAAAACTGTTTTTT. The rearrangement joins TRBV7-9 to TRBJ1-4; 9 nucleotides line up with TRBD1. Germline trimming cut 4 bases from V and 8 bases from J; bases unmatched to any gene: 5. CDR3 length: 14 amino acids. Germline CDR1 reads SEHNR; CDR2 reads FQNEAQ (reference sequence).

This sequence joins TRBV19 and TRBJ2-5; 9 positions match TRBD1. This CDR3 is 15 amino acids long. With 4 bases clipped from V and 4 bases from J, the junction kept 7 bases outside the gene matches. The germline gives CDR1 LNHDA, CDR2 SQIVND (reference sequence). CDR3 in DNA: TGTGCCAGTAGTAGCGACAGGGGGGTTACAGAGACCCAGTACTTC. Protein product: CASSSDRGVTETQYF.

The gene calls are TRBV6-6 and TRBJ2-1; the match to TRBD2 covers 7 bases. The CDR3 length is 14 residues. Germline V gene lookup returns CDR1 MNHNY and CDR2 SVGAGI (reference sequence). V was pared by 10 bases and J by 3 bases, with 9 bases of the junction left unmatched. The CDR3 loop is CATERAGNYNEQFF. The CDR3 coding sequence is TGTGCCACCGAGCGAGCGGGGAACTACAATGAGCAGTTCTTC.

The chain employs TRBV28 and TRBJ1-5, with D possibly matching TRBD1 (5 bases). The CDR3 runs 16 residues. Germline V gene sequence: CDR1 MDHEN, CDR2 SYDVKM. V was cut by 2 bases and J by 2 bases, with 13 bases left in between. The CDR3 region is CASSLGRAVGNQPQHF. CDR3 in DNA: TGTGCCAGCAGTTTAGGCAGGGCGGTGGGCAATCAGCCCCAGCATTTT.

This clone was counted once. The chain links TRBV6-1 to TRBJ2-3; D may be TRBD2 (6 bases). The V end was cut by 2 bases, the J end by 2 bases, with 14 bases between. There are 16 residues in the CDR3. Looked up from germline, CDR1 is MNHNS and CDR2 is SASEGT. As DNA, the CDR3 is TGTGCCAGCAGTGAATCTCTAGCGTCGATCACAGATACGCAGTATTTT. Translating it yields CASSESLASITDTQYF.

This clone came up once. The chain combines TRBV7-2 with TRBJ1-2; D possibly corresponds to TRBD1 (6 bases). CDR1 and CDR2 from the germline V gene are SGHTA and FQGNSA. The ends were cut back, 1 base at V and 4 bases at J, with 16 bases in the middle. The CDR3 runs to 16 residues. The chain's CDR3 is CASSLGRGARVYGYTF. Here the CDR3 DNA reads TGTGCCAGCAGCTTAGGTCGGGGGGCGCGGGTCTATGGCTACACCTTC.

This chain links TRBV7-3 with TRBJ1-1, with a possible D match to TRBD1 (5 bases). Trimming stripped 3 bases from V and 2 bases from J, with 16 bases between. Germline V gives CDR1 SGHTA, CDR2 FQGTGA. This CDR3 region has 16 residues. The chain's CDR3 is CASSLGPGRANTEAFF. The CDR3 DNA is TGTGCCAGCAGCTTGGGTCCCGGCAGGGCCAACACTGAAGCTTTCTTT.

The chain is built from TRBV6-6 and TRBJ1-5; D is ambiguous. The CDR3 contains 16 residues. Trimming stripped 4 bases from V and 3 bases from J, with 16 bases between. CDR1 is MNHNY, CDR2 SVGAGI, per germline (reference sequence). The DNA of the CDR3 is TGTGCCAGCAGTTCGAAACAAGTCTCCCACAATCAGCCCCAGCATTTT. Translated, it gives CASSSKQVSHNQPQHF.

The chain recombines TRBV18 with TRBJ2-7; TRBD1 aligns across 10 bases. Trimming cost V 6 bases and J 5 bases; bases outside gene matches: 10. Germline lookup yields CDR1 KGHSH and CDR2 LQKENI. The CDR3 is 15 residues long. This CDR3 is CASSPRTGTGDEQYF. DNA of the CDR3: TGTGCCAGCTCCCCGCGTACCGGGACAGGGGACGAGCAGTACTTC.

The chain is built from TRBV28 and TRBJ2-5, with 10 bases lining up with TRBD2. Germline trimming cut 2 bases from V and 5 bases from J; bases unmatched to any gene: 5. The CDR3 consists of 15 residues. The V gene's germline CDR1 is MDHEN and CDR2 SYDVKM. The CDR3 spells CASSLKRGGLETQYF. DNA of the CDR3: TGTGCCAGCAGTTTAAAGCGGGGGGGCCTGGAGACCCAGTACTTC.

The chain links TRBV29-1 to TRBJ2-7; TRBD1 agrees at 8 bases. Germline loops: CDR1 SQVTM, CDR2 ANQGSEA. The CDR3 length is 13 residues. The V and J ends lost 7 bases and 5 bases, in that order; junction bases with no gene match: 10. The CDR3 spells CSASLGQGNEQYF. The CDR3 region has the DNA TGCAGCGCATCTCTCGGACAGGGCAACGAGCAGTACTTC.

This chain links TRBV4-1 with TRBJ1-5; 9 nucleotides line up with TRBD1. Germline V gene sequence: CDR1 MGHRA, CDR2 YSYEKL. CDR3 size: 16 residues. V lost 4 bases and J lost 4; bases outside the gene matches: 8. The CDR3 coding sequence is TGCGCCAGCAGCCCCGGGGGACAGGGTCATAATCAGCCCCAGCATTTT. It encodes CASSPGGQGHNQPQHF.

The rearrangement links TRBV19 to TRBJ1-2; 8 bases agree with TRBD1. Trimming took 5 bases from V and 8 from J; bases not matched to a gene: 16. The CDR3 contains 16 residues. The V gene's germline CDR1 is LNHDA and CDR2 SQIVND (reference sequence). Written as DNA, the CDR3 is TGTGCCAGTAGTCCTCGAACCCGACAGGGGAGTGAAGGCTACACCTTC. It yields the protein CASSPRTRQGSEGYTF.

The chain couples TRBV9 to TRBJ2-5; the D gene is possibly TRBD2 (6 bases). V dropped 0 bases and J dropped 1 base, with 13 bases sitting between them. The CDR3 loop spans 16 amino acids. The germline V gene has CDR1 SGDLS and CDR2 YYNGEE. CDR3 nucleotide sequence: TGTGCCAGCAGCGTAGCCTTAGGAGGGGCCCAAGAGACCCAGTACTTC. As protein: CASSVALGGAQETQYF.

The J gene is TRBJ2-7, the V gene TRBV29-1, with 7 nucleotides matching TRBD1. The trim removed 7 bases at V and 4 bases at J, leaving 16 bases unmatched. The germline gives CDR1 SQVTM, CDR2 ANQGSEA. This CDR3 contains 15 residues. CDR3 nucleotides: TGCAGCGCATTATTTAGGGGGCGTCGGTCATACGAGCAGTACTTC. Translated, it gives CSALFRGRRSYEQYF.

The chain uses TRBV28 and TRBJ2-7, with D unclear. Germline assignment: CDR1 MDHEN and CDR2 SYDVKM. Trimming took off 3 bases at V and 3 bases at J, with 15 bases between the two ends. This CDR3 region has 15 residues. CDR3 DNA sequence: TGTGCCAGCAGTTTCCTCGGCGGCGGCGGCTACGAGCAGTACTTC. This sequence encodes CASSFLGGGGYEQYF.

The V and J genes are TRBV6-6 and TRBJ1-1; D is unresolved. The CDR3 is 14 residues long. Germline assignment: CDR1 MNHNY and CDR2 SVGAGI (reference sequence). V was clipped by 6 bases and J by 0 bases, with 11 bases between them. CDR3 in amino acids: CASRYQSMNTEAFF. The CDR3, as DNA: TGTGCCAGCAGATACCAGTCCATGAACACTGAAGCTTTCTTT.

The V gene is TRBV9, the J gene TRBJ1-3; the D gene is possibly TRBD1 (5 bases). V lost 0 bases, J lost 3 bases, and 19 bases lay in between. Germline V gives CDR1 SGDLS, CDR2 YYNGEE. This CDR3 contains 18 residues. CDR3 coding DNA: TGTGCCAGCAGCGTAGCCCCCCAGACCCAGGGACTTGGAAACACCATATATTTT. Its translation is CASSVAPQTQGLGNTIYF.

The rearrangement joins TRBV28 to TRBJ2-2; 8 nucleotides align to TRBD1. Trimming cost V 4 bases and J 6 bases; bases outside gene matches: 10. The CDR3 covers 16 residues. The germline CDR1 and CDR2 sequences are MDHEN and SYDVKM. The CDR3 loop reads CASSYPGGGYSGELFF. The CDR3 coding sequence is TGTGCCAGCAGTTACCCAGGGGGCGGGTACTCCGGGGAGCTGTTTTTT.

The V and J genes are TRBV5-4 and TRBJ2-1, with D perhaps matching TRBD2 (9 bases). With 4 bases removed from V and 5 bases from J, the gap between germline ends came to 19 bases. The CDR3 length is 16 residues. The germline CDR1 and CDR2 sequences are SGHNT and YYREEE (reference sequence). The CDR3 DNA is TGTGCCAGCAGCCCTAGCGGGACAGGTTTCGACAATGAGCAGTTCTTC. Its translation is CASSPSGTGFDNEQFF.

The V gene is TRBV27, the J gene TRBJ2-7; D unclear. The CDR3 spans 15 residues. V lost 3 bases and J lost 1, with 13 bases in between. Per germline, CDR1 MNHEY and CDR2 SMNVEV (reference sequence). The CDR3 DNA is TGTGCCAGCAGTTTTCATGGGCAGTTATCCTACGAGCAGTACTTC. It translates to CASSFHGQLSYEQYF.

The chain has TRBV5-3 and TRBJ1-5; 8 nucleotides line up with TRBD1. TRBV5-3 is classed as an ORF, of uncertain function. The CDR3 is 15 residues long. V lost 4 bases and J lost 7; bases outside the gene matches: 10. The CDR3 is CARSPEDRVGQPQHF. The CDR3 region has the DNA TGTGCCAGAAGCCCCGAGGACAGGGTAGGCCAGCCCCAGCATTTT.